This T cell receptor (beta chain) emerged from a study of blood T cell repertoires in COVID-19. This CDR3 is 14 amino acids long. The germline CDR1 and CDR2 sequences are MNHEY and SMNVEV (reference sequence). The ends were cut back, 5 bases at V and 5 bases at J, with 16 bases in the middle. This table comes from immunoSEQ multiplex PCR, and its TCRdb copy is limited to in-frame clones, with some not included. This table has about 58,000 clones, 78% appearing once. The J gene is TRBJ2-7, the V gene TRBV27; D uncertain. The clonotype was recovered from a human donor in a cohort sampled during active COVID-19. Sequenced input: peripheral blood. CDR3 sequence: CASSDDKLYHEQYF. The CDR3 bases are TGTGCCAGCAGTGACGACAAATTATACCACGAGCAGTACTTC.